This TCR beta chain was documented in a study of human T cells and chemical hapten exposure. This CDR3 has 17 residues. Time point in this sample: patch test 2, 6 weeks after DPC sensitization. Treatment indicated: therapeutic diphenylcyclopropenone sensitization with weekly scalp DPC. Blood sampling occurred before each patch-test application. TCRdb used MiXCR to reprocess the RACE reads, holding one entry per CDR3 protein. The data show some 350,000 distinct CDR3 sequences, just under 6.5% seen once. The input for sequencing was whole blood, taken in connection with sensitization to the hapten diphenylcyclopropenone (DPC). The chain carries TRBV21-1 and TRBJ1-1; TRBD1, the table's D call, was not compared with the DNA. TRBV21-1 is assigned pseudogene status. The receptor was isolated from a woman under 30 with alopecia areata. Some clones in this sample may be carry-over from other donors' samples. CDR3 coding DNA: TGTGCCAGCAGCATCTGTCCGAAACAGCCCATGAACACTGAAGCTTTCTTT. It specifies CASSICPKQPMNTEAFF.